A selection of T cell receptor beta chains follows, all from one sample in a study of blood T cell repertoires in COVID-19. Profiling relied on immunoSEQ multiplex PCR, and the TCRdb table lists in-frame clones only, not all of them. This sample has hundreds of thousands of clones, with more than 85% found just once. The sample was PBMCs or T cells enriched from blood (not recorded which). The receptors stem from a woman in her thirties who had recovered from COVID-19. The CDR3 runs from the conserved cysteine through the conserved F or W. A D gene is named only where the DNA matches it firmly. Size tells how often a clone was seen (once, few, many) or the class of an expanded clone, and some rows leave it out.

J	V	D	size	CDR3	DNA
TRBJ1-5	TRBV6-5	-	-	CASSAWTRSQPQHF	TGTGCCAGCAGCGCTTGGACACGTAGTCAGCCCCAGCATTTT
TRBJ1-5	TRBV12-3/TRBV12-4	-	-	CASSRGFNQPQHF	TGTGCCAGCAGCCGGGGTTTCAATCAGCCCCAGCATTTT
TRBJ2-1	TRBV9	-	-	CASSPETVGAEQFF	TGTGCCAGCAGCCCAGAAACAGTGGGGGCTGAGCAGTTCTTC
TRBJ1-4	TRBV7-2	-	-	CASSLITASNEKLFF	TGTGCCAGCAGCTTAATAACAGCTAGCAATGAAAAACTGTTTTTT
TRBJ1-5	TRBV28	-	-	CASSPLRTGNQPQHF	TGTGCCAGCAGTCCGCTCCGGACAGGCAATCAGCCCCAGCATTTT
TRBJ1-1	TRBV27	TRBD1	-	CASSRGTALNTEAFF	TGTGCCAGCAGTAGAGGGACAGCCCTGAACACTGAAGCTTTCTTT
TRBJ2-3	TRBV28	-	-	CASSLVGDNTDTQYF	TGTGCCAGCAGTTTAGTAGGGGACAACACAGATACGCAGTATTTT
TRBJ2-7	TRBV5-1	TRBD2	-	CASSRGTSYEQYF	TGCGCCAGCAGCCGCGGGACTAGCTACGAGCAGTACTTC
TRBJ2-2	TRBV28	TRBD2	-	CASSFGGGDTGELFF	TGTGCCAGCAGTTTTGGGGGGGGTGACACCGGGGAGCTGTTTTTT
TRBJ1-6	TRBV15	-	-	CATRKRGSSPLHF	TGTGCCACCAGGAAGCGGGGATCCTCACCCCTCCACTTT
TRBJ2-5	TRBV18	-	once	CASSPDGETQYF	TGTGCCAGCTCACCCGACGGGGAGACCCAGTACTTC
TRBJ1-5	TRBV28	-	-	CASRPIGVLLAQHF	TGTGCCAGCAGGCCCATAGGGGTCCTTTTGGCCCAGCATTTT
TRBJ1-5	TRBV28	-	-	CASDTGSQPQHF	TGTGCCAGCGATACAGGGAGTCAGCCCCAGCATTTT
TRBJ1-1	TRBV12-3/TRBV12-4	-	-	CASSLNGGTEAFF	TGTGCCAGCAGTTTAAACGGCGGCACTGAAGCTTTCTTT
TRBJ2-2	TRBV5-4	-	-	CASTGLGGRELFF	TGTGCCAGCACTGGGCTCGGGGGTAGAGAGCTGTTTTTT
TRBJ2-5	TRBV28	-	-	CASIVSERVQMETQYF	TGTGCCAGCATCGTATCCGAGAGGGTGCAGATGGAGACCCAGTACTTC